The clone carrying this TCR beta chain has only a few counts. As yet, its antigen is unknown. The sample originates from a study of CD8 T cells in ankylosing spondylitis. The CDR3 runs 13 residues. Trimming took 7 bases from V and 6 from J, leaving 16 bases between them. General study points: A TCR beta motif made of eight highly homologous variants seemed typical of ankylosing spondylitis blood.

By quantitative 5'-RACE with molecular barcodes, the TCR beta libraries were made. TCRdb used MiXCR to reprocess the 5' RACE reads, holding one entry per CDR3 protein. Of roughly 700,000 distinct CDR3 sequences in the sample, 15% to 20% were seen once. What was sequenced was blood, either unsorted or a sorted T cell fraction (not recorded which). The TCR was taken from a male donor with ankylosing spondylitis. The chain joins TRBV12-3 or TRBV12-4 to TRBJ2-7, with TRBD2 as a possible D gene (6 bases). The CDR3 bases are TGTGCCAGCACCTACCATGGCGGGACCGAGCAGTACTTC. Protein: CASTYHGGTEQYF.